These T cell receptor beta chains were read from a single sample in a study of CD8+ T cells in alopecia areata. Clones were read by immunoSEQ multiplex PCR, and TCRdb kept only the in-frame ones, dropping some. The repertoire holds about 150,000 clones, with 40% to 60% as singletons. Sequenced here: CD8+ T cells sorted from blood, sampled at week 0. These receptors were taken from a human donor with alopecia areata. The CDR3 runs from the conserved cysteine through the conserved F or W. The D gene is left open where the match is weak. Rows may omit the clone size; those that give it use once, few, many or a size class.

clone_size | j_call | d_call | v_call | cdr3_aa | cdr3_nt
- | TRBJ1-1 | - | TRBV7-9 | CASSLGVGTEAFF | TGTGCCAGCAGCCTGGGGGTGGGGACTGAAGCTTTCTTT
- | TRBJ1-5 | TRBD1 | TRBV25-1 | CASSEWGTGNNQPQHF | TGTGCCAGCAGTGAATGGGGGACAGGGAATAATCAGCCCCAGCATTTT
- | TRBJ2-7 | TRBD1 | TRBV11-2 | CASSFGTGNEQYF | TGTGCCAGCAGCTTTGGGACAGGGAACGAGCAGTACTTC
- | TRBJ1-1 | - | TRBV29-1 | CSVGENTEAFF | TGCAGCGTGGGGGAGAACACTGAAGCTTTCTTT
- | TRBJ1-1 | - | TRBV7-8 | CASSATGPDRWTEAFF | TGTGCCAGCAGCGCCACAGGTCCCGACAGGTGGACTGAAGCTTTCTTT
- | TRBJ2-7 | - | TRBV4-3 | CASSQGRRGGNEQYF | TGCGCCAGCAGCCAAGGCCGGCGTGGGGGCAACGAGCAGTACTTC
- | TRBJ1-1 | - | TRBV7-2 | CATTPGGLTEAFF | TGTGCCACCACACCGGGGGGGCTCACTGAAGCTTTCTTT
- | TRBJ2-5 | TRBD2 | TRBV29-1 | CSVELAGDQETQYF | TGCAGCGTTGAATTAGCGGGAGACCAAGAGACCCAGTACTTC
- | TRBJ1-6 | - | TRBV19 | CASSIGDGITINSPLHF | TGTGCCAGTAGTATAGGGGACGGGATTACCATTAATTCACCCCTCCACTTT
- | TRBJ1-6 | - | TRBV6-5 | CASSATEKPNSPLHF | TGTGCCAGCAGTGCTACAGAGAAACCTAATTCACCCCTCCACTTT
few | TRBJ1-5 | - | TRBV7-2 | CASSAGTDQPQHF | TGTGCCAGCAGCGCAGGGACCGATCAGCCCCAGCATTTT
- | TRBJ2-1 | - | TRBV29-1 | CSVEGRGALNEQFF | TGCAGCGTTGAGGGCAGGGGGGCATTAAATGAGCAGTTCTTC
- | TRBJ2-6 | - | TRBV5-1 | CASSSRTSGANVLTF | TGCGCCAGCAGCTCCCGGACCTCTGGGGCCAACGTCCTGACTTTC
few | TRBJ1-1 | - | TRBV10-3 | CAISENLPEAFF | TGTGCCATCAGTGAGAATTTACCTGAAGCTTTCTTT
- | TRBJ1-1 | - | TRBV29-1 | CSTRTGTYMNTEAFF | TGCAGTACCCGAACAGGGACCTACATGAACACTGAAGCTTTCTTT
- | TRBJ2-3 | - | TRBV9 | CASSVGWRDTQYF | TGTGCCAGCAGCGTAGGATGGCGAGATACGCAGTATTTT
few | TRBJ1-1 | - | TRBV29-1 | CSVEDQAAGGLRTEAFF | TGCAGCGTTGAAGATCAGGCGGCAGGAGGTTTAAGGACTGAAGCTTTCTTT
- | TRBJ2-3 | - | TRBV30 | CAWSDLVGVDTQYF | TGTGCCTGGTCCGACTTGGTGGGGGTAGATACGCAGTATTTT
many | TRBJ1-1 | - | TRBV5-5 | CASSLRLTNTEAFF | TGTGCCAGCAGCTTGAGACTGACGAACACTGAAGCTTTCTTT
- | TRBJ1-2 | - | TRBV4-3 | CASSQVVGDYGYTF | TGCGCCAGCAGCCAAGTTGTAGGGGACTATGGCTACACCTTC
- | TRBJ2-5 | - | TRBV6-6 | CASSHSHQETQYF | TGTGCCAGCAGCCACTCACACCAAGAGACCCAGTACTTC
- | TRBJ2-2 | - | TRBV30 | CAWMVGQHTGELFF | TGTGCCTGGATGGTGGGGCAGCACACCGGGGAGCTGTTTTTT
- | TRBJ2-4 | - | TRBV13 | CASSILDLSGPVAKNIQYF | TGTGCCAGCAGCATTTTGGACCTTTCGGGCCCTGTAGCCAAAAACATTCAGTACTTC
few | TRBJ2-3 | TRBD2 | TRBV9 | CASSPPSGRHLDTQYF | TGTGCCAGCAGCCCCCCTAGCGGGCGACATTTGGATACGCAGTATTTT
- | TRBJ1-1 | - | TRBV15 | CATSPNEEDTEAFF | TGTGCCACCAGCCCCAACGAGGAGGACACTGAAGCTTTCTTT
- | TRBJ2-1 | - | TRBV30 | CAWSVLSGRNNEQFF | TGTGCCTGGAGTGTACTGAGCGGGCGTAACAATGAGCAGTTCTTC
- | TRBJ2-7 | - | TRBV29-1 | CSVEGPDLSSYEQYF | TGCAGCGTTGAAGGGCCAGATTTGAGCTCCTACGAGCAGTACTTC
- | TRBJ2-1 | TRBD2 | TRBV9 | CASSVGLTNSEQFF | TGTGCCAGCAGCGTGGGACTAACGAACTCCGAGCAGTTCTTC
once | TRBJ1-1 | - | TRBV9 | CASSVLGTEAFF | TGTGCCAGCAGCGTATTGGGCACTGAAGCTTTCTTT
- | TRBJ2-1 | TRBD2 | TRBV5-6 | CASSSTLSGTSGSNEQFF | TGTGCCAGCAGCTCGACCCTTTCCGGGACTAGCGGGAGCAATGAGCAGTTCTTC
many | TRBJ2-3 | - | TRBV11-2 | CATRPLTLTDTQYF | TGTGCCACCCGTCCGTTGACCCTCACAGATACGCAGTATTTT
few | TRBJ1-5 | - | TRBV15 | CATSNSRAYANQPQHF | TGTGCCACCAGCAACAGCCGGGCCTACGCCAATCAGCCCCAGCATTTT
- | TRBJ2-7 | TRBD1 | TRBV9 | CASSVGTGREQYF | TGTGCCAGCAGCGTAGGGACAGGGAGAGAGCAGTACTTC
- | TRBJ2-3 | - | TRBV30 | CAFSNGGTDTQYF | TGTGCCTTCTCCAATGGGGGCACAGATACGCAGTATTTT
- | TRBJ1-2 | TRBD1 | TRBV30 | CAWTRGNYGYTF | TGTGCCTGGACCAGGGGGAACTATGGCTACACCTTC
- | TRBJ2-7 | - | TRBV9 | CASSVGQVPYEQYF | TGTGCCAGCAGCGTAGGACAGGTACCCTACGAGCAGTACTTC
few | TRBJ2-3 | - | TRBV13 | CASSLGRGPDTQYF | TGTGCCAGCAGCTTAGGGCGGGGACCAGATACGCAGTATTTT
few | TRBJ2-7 | - | TRBV5-1 | CASSLDGGYEQYF | TGCGCCAGCAGCTTGGACGGGGGCTACGAGCAGTACTTC
once | TRBJ1-1 | - | TRBV29-1 | CSALPDRFGTEAFF | TGCAGCGCCCTTCCCGACAGGTTCGGGACTGAAGCTTTCTTT
- | TRBJ1-1 | - | TRBV25-1 | CASSRTGGEAFF | TGTGCCAGCTCCCGGACGGGTGGTGAAGCTTTCTTT
once | TRBJ2-7 | TRBD1 | TRBV4-3 | CASSQEADRGSYEQYF | TGCGCCAGCAGCCAAGAGGCGGACAGGGGGAGCTACGAGCAGTACTTC
- | TRBJ2-7 | - | TRBV5-1 | CASSLEIGRGSYEQYF | TGCGCCAGCAGCTTGGAAATCGGCAGGGGCTCCTACGAGCAGTACTTC
few | TRBJ2-7 | TRBD1 | TRBV29-1 | CSVEPGQVRGEQYF | TGCAGCGTAGAACCTGGACAGGTGCGAGGCGAGCAGTACTTC
few | TRBJ1-1 | TRBD1 | TRBV2 | CASSEVDRSRTGVEAFF | TGTGCCAGCAGTGAAGTAGATCGATCTCGGACAGGAGTAGAAGCTTTCTTT
few | TRBJ2-3 | - | TRBV19 | CASSILGKQDTQYF | TGTGCCAGTAGTATTCTCGGAAAGCAGGATACGCAGTATTTT